Sequencing of this T cell receptor (beta chain) was carried out in a study of OX40 agonist ivuxolimab in advanced cancers. Whole-study context: Checkpoint inhibitors had been given previously to roughly 40% of patients.

Study conclusions and caveats: CD4+ T cells averaged fewer expanded clones than CD8+ T cells.

The count of this clone is one. Its antigen is undetermined. Autoimmune disease history or systemic immunosuppression excluded patients. The sampling schedule covered blood at baseline, cycle 4 day 1, and cycle 7 day 1. Measured with immunoSEQ multiplex PCR; TCRdb has only the in-frame clones, and not every one. The data show fewer than 30,000 clones, over 60% seen once. The germline gives CDR1 LGHNA, CDR2 YNFKEQ. Deletions cut 3 bases from V and 7 bases from J, with 12 bases between. The CDR3 contains 13 residues. The TCR comes from an adult with an advanced solid tumor such as melanoma, head and neck, liver or kidney cancer. Sequencing used CD4+ or CD8+ T cells sorted from blood, obtained in a trial of the OX40 agonist ivuxolimab. The genes are TRBV4-2 and TRBJ1-2; the D is unclear. CDR3 protein: CASSQGMGIGYTF. CDR3 DNA: TGTGCCAGCAGCCAGGGGATGGGCATTGGCTACACCTTC.